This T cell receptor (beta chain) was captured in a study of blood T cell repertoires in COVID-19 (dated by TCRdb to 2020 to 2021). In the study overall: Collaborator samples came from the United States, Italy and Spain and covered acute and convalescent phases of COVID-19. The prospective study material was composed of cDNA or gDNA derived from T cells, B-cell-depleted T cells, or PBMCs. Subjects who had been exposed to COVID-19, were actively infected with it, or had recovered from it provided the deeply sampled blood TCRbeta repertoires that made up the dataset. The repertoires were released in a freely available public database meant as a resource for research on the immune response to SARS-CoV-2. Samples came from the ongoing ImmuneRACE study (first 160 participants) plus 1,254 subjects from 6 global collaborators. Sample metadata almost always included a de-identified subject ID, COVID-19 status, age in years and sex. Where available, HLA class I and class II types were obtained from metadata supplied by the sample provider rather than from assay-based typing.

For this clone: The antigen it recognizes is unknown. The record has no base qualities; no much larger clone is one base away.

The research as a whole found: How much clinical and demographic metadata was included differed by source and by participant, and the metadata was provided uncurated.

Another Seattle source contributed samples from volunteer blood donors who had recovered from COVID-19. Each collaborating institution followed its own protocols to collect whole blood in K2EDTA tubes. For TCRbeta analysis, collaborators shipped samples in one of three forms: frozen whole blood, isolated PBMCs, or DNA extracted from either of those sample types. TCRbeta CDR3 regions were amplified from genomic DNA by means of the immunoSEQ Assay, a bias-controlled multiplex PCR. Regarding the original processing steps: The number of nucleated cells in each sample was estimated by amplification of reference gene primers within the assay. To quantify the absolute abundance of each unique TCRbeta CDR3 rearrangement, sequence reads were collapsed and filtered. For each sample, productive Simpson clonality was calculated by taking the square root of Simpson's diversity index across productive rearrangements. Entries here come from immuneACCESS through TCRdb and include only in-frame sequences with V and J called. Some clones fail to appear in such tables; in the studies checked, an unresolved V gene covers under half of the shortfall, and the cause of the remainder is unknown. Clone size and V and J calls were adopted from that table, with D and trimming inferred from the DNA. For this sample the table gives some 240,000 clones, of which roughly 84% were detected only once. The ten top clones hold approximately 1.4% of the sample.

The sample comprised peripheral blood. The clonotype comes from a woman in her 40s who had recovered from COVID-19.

The nucleotides are TGTGCCAGCAGTTGGGGGGTATTCTCTGAAGCTTTCTTT. Translated, it gives CASSWGVFSEAFF. The chain is assembled from TRBV2 and TRBJ1-1; a weak D assignment points to TRBD1 (5 bases agree). Between the V and J ends, shortened by 5 bases and 6 bases respectively, the junction contains 13 bases. Based on the germline V gene, the CDR1 and CDR2 sequences are SNHLY and FYNNEI. There are 13 amino acids in the CDR3, from cysteine to phenylalanine inclusive. Only CDR3 DNA is held: 39 bases, read in frame from base 1.